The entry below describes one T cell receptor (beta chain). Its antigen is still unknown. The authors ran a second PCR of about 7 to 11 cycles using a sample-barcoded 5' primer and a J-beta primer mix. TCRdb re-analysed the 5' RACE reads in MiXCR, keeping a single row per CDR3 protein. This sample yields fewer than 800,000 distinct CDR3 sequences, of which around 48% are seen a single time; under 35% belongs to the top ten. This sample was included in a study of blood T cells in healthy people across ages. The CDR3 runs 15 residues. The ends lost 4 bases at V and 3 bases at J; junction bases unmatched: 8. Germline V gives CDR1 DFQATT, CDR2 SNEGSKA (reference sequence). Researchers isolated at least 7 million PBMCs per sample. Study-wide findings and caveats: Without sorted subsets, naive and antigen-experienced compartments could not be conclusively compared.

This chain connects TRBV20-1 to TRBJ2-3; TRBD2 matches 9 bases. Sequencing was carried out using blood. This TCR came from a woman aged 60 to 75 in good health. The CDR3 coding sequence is TGCAGTGCTACAAGTAGCGGGAGTTGGACAGATACGCAGTATTTT. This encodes CSATSSGSWTDTQYF.